This T cell receptor beta chain was retrieved from a study of blood T cell repertoires in COVID-19 (dated by TCRdb to 2019 to 2021). General notes on the study: Collaborator samples came from the United States, Italy and Spain and covered acute and convalescent phases of COVID-19. The prospective study material was composed of cDNA or gDNA derived from T cells, B-cell-depleted T cells, or PBMCs. Deeply sampled blood TCRbeta repertoires from subjects exposed to, actively infected with, or recovered from COVID-19 were included in the dataset. The repertoires were released in a freely available public database meant as a resource for research on the immune response to SARS-CoV-2. The samples were drawn from the first 160 participants of the ongoing ImmuneRACE study and from more than 1,000 subjects provided by 6 global collaborators. Nearly every sample came with metadata listing a de-identified subject ID, COVID-19 status, age in years and sex. Where available, HLA class I and class II types were obtained from metadata supplied by the sample provider rather than from assay-based typing. Overall study results and their limits: How much clinical and demographic metadata was included differed by source and by participant, and the metadata was provided uncurated.

This clone was observed many times. The antigen it recognizes is unknown. Within one base of it there is no much larger clone, and no base qualities were kept. TCRbeta CDR3 regions were amplified from genomic DNA using the immunoSEQ Assay, a bias-controlled multiplex PCR. The authors' analysis ran thus. The number of nucleated cells in each sample was estimated by amplification of reference gene primers within the assay. To quantify the absolute abundance of each unique TCRbeta CDR3 rearrangement, sequence reads were collapsed and filtered. Productive Simpson clonality was computed per sample as the square root of Simpson's diversity index over productive rearrangements. TCRdb limited this immuneACCESS table to in-frame rearrangements with V and J called. A share of clones is missing; checked studies link under half to unresolved V genes, and the rest is unexplained. The V and J calls and clone size were taken over from that table, and D and trimming were inferred from the DNA. This sample is represented by over 150,000 clones; about 83% of them were singletons. The top ten hold 0.85% to 0.95% of the sample.

Germline trimming: 5 bases from V, 5 bases from J; junction bases outside gene matches: 10. The germline V gene specifies SGHDT as CDR1 and YYEEEE as CDR2. The CDR3 has 15 amino acids, counting the end cysteine and phenylalanine. Left in the record is the CDR3 DNA by itself, 45 bases read in frame from the first base. Samples from volunteer blood donors who had recovered from COVID-19 were contributed by a second Seattle source. The collaborating institutions used their own protocols to collect whole blood in K2EDTA tubes. For TCRbeta analysis, collaborators shipped samples as frozen whole blood, isolated PBMCs, or DNA extracted from either of those sample types.

Recombination joined TRBV5-6 with TRBJ2-5, and 9 junctional nucleotides match TRBD2. Sequenced sample: peripheral blood. The sequence was obtained from a woman aged 18 to 35 who had recovered from COVID-19. Read as DNA, the sequence is TGTGCCAGCAGGTTAACTAGCGGGTGGTGGGAGACCCAGTACTTC. Its amino acids are CASRLTSGWWETQYF.